The 17 T cell receptor beta chains given below trace back to one sample, sequenced in a study of CD8 T cells in Susac syndrome. Reverse transcription of about 0.5 to 1 ug RNA used random hexamers. TCRdb re-analysed the immunoSEQ multiplex PCR reads in MiXCR, keeping a single row per CDR3 protein. The sample has under 200,000 distinct CDR3 sequences, approximately 95% seen once. The sample consisted of CD8+ T cells from PBMCs. These receptors all stem from a human donor with multiple sclerosis.

The CDR3 nucleotides read TGTGCCAGCAGCGAAGGCCAGTCCTCCGAGCAGTTCTTC. Amino acid sequence: CASSEGQSSEQFF. The chain uses TRBV13 and TRBJ2-1; no reliable D call. Trimming cost V 5 bases and J 10 bases, with 15 bases left between them. CDR1 and CDR2 from the germline V gene are PRHDT and FYEKMQ (reference sequence). This CDR3 comprises 13 residues.

This chain uses TRBV5-1 with TRBJ2-7; no clear D gene. Germline-derived CDR1 and CDR2 are SGHRS and YFSETQ. V was pared by 4 bases and J by 7 bases, with 18 bases between. The CDR3 sequence is 14 residues long. CDR3 sequence reads: CASSPSSSPREQYF. The CDR3, as DNA: TGCGCCAGCAGCCCAAGTTCCAGTCCGAGGGAGCAGTACTTC.

There are a few counts of this clonotype. The chain recombines TRBV12-3 or TRBV12-4 with TRBJ1-2; unclear D gene. The CDR3 totals 13 residues. V gave up 3 bases and J gave up 2 bases, with 7 bases separating them. The CDR3 nucleotides are TGTGCCAGCAGTTTGAGACTGAACTATGGCTACACCTTC. The encoded protein is CASSLRLNYGYTF.

J is TRBJ2-1 and V is TRBV28, with D perhaps given as TRBD1 or TRBD2 (6 bases each). Germline-derived CDR1 and CDR2 are MDHEN and SYDVKM. Trimming stripped 5 bases from V and 4 bases from J, with 9 bases between. The CDR3 has 13 amino acids. The CDR3 loop reads CASSTGTYNEQFF. CDR3 nucleotides: TGTGCCAGCAGTACAGGGACTTACAATGAGCAGTTCTTC.

Of note for this clonotype: Germline and junction disagree at one end, which may indicate a read error. This chain joins TRBV11-2 and TRBJ1-2; D gene ambiguous. CDR3 length: 11 amino acids. Germline V gives CDR1 SGHAT, CDR2 FQNNGV. The CDR3 protein is CASSLVLNSSF. The CDR3 bases are TGTGCCAGCAGCTTAGTACTTAATAGCTCCTTC. Based on the CDR3 plus reference TRBV11-2 and TRBJ1-2, the full variable domain is EAGVAQSPRYKIIEKRQSVAFWCNPISGHATLYWYQQILGQGPKLLIQFQNNGVVDDSQLPKDRFSAERLKGVDSTLKIQPAKLEDSAVYLCASSLVLNSSFGSGTRLTVV.

This chain joins TRBV20-1 and TRBJ2-7; a possible D gene is TRBD1 (5 bases). CDR1 DFQATT and CDR2 SNEGSKA come from the germline V gene (reference sequence). V was trimmed by 6 bases and J by 0 bases, leaving 15 bases between them. There are 14 residues in the CDR3. The CDR3 coding sequence is TGCAGTGCCGCAGGACACCCAAGCTCCTACGAGCAGTACTTC. Protein: CSAAGHPSSYEQYF.

In this sample, this clonotype turned up once. The chain is built from TRBV7-3 and TRBJ2-1, with D possibly being TRBD2 (6 bases). V shed 4 bases and J shed 5 bases, with 15 bases lying between them. Germline V gene lookup returns CDR1 SGHTA and CDR2 FQGTGA. This CDR3 contains 15 residues. The CDR3 loop reads CASSSPGGAHNEQFF. CDR3 DNA sequence: TGTGCCAGCAGCTCGCCCGGGGGAGCCCACAATGAGCAGTTCTTC.

This clonotype was found once. This chain connects TRBV15 to TRBJ1-5; 10 bases agree with TRBD1. Losses at the gene ends were 0 bases for V and 6 bases for J; bases not matched to a gene: 2. Germline V gives CDR1 LNHNV, CDR2 YYDKDF (reference sequence). CDR3 length: 15 residues. CDR3 in DNA: TGTGCCACCAGCAGAGACGGACAGGGGGTTCAGCCCCAGCATTTT. The encoded protein is CATSRDGQGVQPQHF.

The rearrangement links TRBV27 to TRBJ1-2; TRBD1 matches 7 bases. This CDR3 contains 13 residues. V lost 6 bases, J lost 3 bases, and 4 bases stayed unmatched. Looked up from germline, CDR1 is MNHEY and CDR2 is SMNVEV (reference sequence). The CDR3 nucleotides read TGTGCCAGCAGGGTTACAGGGGACTATGGCTACACCTTC. Encoded protein: CASRVTGDYGYTF.

The V gene is TRBV18, the J gene TRBJ2-2; 7 bases agree with TRBD2. The V and J ends lost 2 bases and 0 bases, in that order; junction bases with no gene match: 3. Germline V gene data show CDR1 as KGHSH and CDR2 as LQKENI. The CDR3 sequence is 16 residues long. The CDR3 nucleotides read TGTGCCAGCTCACCAAAAGCGGGGCCGAACACCGGGGAGCTGTTTTTT. Amino acids: CASSPKAGPNTGELFF.

The V gene is TRBV6-5, the J gene TRBJ1-1; D uncertain. Germline loops: CDR1 MNHEY, CDR2 SVGAGI. The CDR3 spans 14 residues. The ends were cut back, 0 bases at V and 4 bases at J, with 9 bases in the middle. The CDR3 loop is CASSYSPRRTEAFF. Here the CDR3 DNA reads TGTGCCAGCAGTTACTCGCCGCGACGCACTGAAGCTTTCTTT.

The rearrangement links TRBV13 to TRBJ1-1, with no clear D. CDR1 and CDR2 (germline): PRHDT, FYEKMQ (reference sequence). CDR3 length: 12 residues. V was cut by 2 bases and J by 8 bases, with 9 bases left in between. As DNA, the CDR3 is TGTGCCAGCAGCTTATTAGGCCTAGAAGCTTTCTTT. This sequence encodes CASSLLGLEAFF.

The chain links TRBV10-3 to TRBJ1-5, with 10 bases lining up with TRBD1. CDR1 is ENHRY and CDR2 is SYGVKD in the germline V gene. J lost 5 bases, V lost 2 bases, and 9 bases had no gene match. CDR3 length: 17 amino acids. CDR3 region: CAISEPRDGTGDQPQHF. The CDR3 DNA reads TGTGCCATCAGTGAGCCGCGAGACGGGACAGGGGATCAGCCCCAGCATTTT.

CDR3 region: CASSLTQVSGANVLTF. In DNA, the CDR3 is TGTGCCAGCAGTCTCACTCAGGTCTCGGGGGCCAACGTCCTGACTTTC. The chain combines TRBV12-3 or TRBV12-4 with TRBJ2-6; D unclear. The length of the CDR3 is 16 residues. V lost 5 bases, J lost 4 bases, and 15 bases lay in between.

This clonotype came up once. The chain has TRBV29-1 and TRBJ1-2, with D hard to call. Trimming stripped 3 bases from V and 3 bases from J, with 8 bases between. Looked up from germline, CDR1 is SQVTM and CDR2 is ANQGSEA. The CDR3 has 12 amino acids. The CDR3 loop is CSVESGDYGYTF. In DNA form, the CDR3 reads TGCAGCGTTGAGTCCGGTGACTATGGCTACACCTTC.

The chain has TRBV13 and TRBJ1-2; D is perhaps TRBD1 (6 bases). Trimming left V 1 base short and J 2 bases short, with 14 bases between. This CDR3 contains 16 residues. In germline, CDR1 is PRHDT, CDR2 FYEKMQ (reference sequence). The CDR3 DNA follows: TGTGCCAGCAGCTTAGCCCTCAGACAGGACAACTATGGCTACACCTTC. Translation: CASSLALRQDNYGYTF.

This rearrangement joins TRBV27 to TRBJ1-5; D may be TRBD1 (5 bases). Trimming cost V 5 bases and J 4 bases, with 15 bases left between them. CDR1 is MNHEY, CDR2 SMNVEV, per germline (reference sequence). The CDR3 length is 15 residues. The CDR3 is CASSVQGRTNQPQHF. CDR3 bases: TGTGCCAGCAGTGTGCAGGGACGGACAAATCAGCCCCAGCATTTT.